This TCR beta chain was identified in a study of T-cell reconstitution after alpha-beta-depleted transplantation in children. Unique molecular identifiers were used in preparing the TCRbeta library. MiXCR was run by TCRdb on the PCR reads, yielding one entry per CDR3 protein. The data contain 230,000 or so distinct CDR3 sequences, 9.7% of them seen just once; the ten biggest clones take up 5% to 6%. This clonotype was found many times. The sample in question was PBMCs from the stem cell graft donor, obtained from the stem cell graft. This clonotype was obtained from a human donor who donated a stem cell graft to a child with SCID.

CDR3 coding DNA: TGTGCCATCAGTGAGTCTGGGAATGCAAATGAGCAGTTCTTC. Its protein is CAISESGNANEQFF. This chain links TRBV10-3 with TRBJ2-1; D remains unclear. CDR1 is ENHRY and CDR2 is SYGVKD in the germline V gene. Trimming took off 0 bases at V and 7 bases at J, with 10 bases between the two ends. The CDR3 is 14 amino acids.